The clone carrying this TCR beta chain has more than one count but fewer than ten. Its matching antigen is unknown. V was clipped by 6 bases and J by 4 bases; unmatched bases: 9. Per the germline V gene, CDR1 is MNHEY and CDR2 is SVGAGI. This CDR3 comprises 15 residues. Clones were read by immunoSEQ multiplex PCR, and TCRdb kept only the in-frame ones, dropping some. This sample yields around 130,000 clones, of which around 85% are seen a single time; approximately 2.3% belongs to the top ten. The data were taken from a study of cytomegalovirus exposure and HLA in healthy donors. Study results and caveats: Cytomegalovirus status was reportedly diagnosed by the classifier with high specificity and sensitivity.

This rearrangement joins TRBV6-5 to TRBJ2-3, with 8 bases matching TRBD1. Sequencing was done on a sample of PBMCs. This sequence was found in a woman between 25 and 40 years old in good health and CMV-seronegative. This CDR3 reads CASSRQGMTSDTQYF. The CDR3 coding sequence is TGTGCCAGCAGCAGACAGGGGATGACCTCAGATACGCAGTATTTT.